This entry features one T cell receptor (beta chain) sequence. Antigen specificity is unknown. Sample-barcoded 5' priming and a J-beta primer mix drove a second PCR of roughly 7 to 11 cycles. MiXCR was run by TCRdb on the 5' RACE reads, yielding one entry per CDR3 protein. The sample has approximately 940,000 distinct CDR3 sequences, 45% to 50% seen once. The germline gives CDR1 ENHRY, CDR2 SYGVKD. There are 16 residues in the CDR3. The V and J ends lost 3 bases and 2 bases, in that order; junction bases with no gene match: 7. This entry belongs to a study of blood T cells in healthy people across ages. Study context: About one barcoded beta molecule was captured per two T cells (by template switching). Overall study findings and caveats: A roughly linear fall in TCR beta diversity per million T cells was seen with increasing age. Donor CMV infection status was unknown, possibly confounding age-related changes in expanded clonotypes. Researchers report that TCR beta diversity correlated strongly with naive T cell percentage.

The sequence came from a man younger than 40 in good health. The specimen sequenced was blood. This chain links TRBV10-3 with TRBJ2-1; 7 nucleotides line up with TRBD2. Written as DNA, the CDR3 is TGTGCCATCAGTGACTCAATGGGGGGGGCCTACAATGAGCAGTTCTTC. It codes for CAISDSMGGAYNEQFF.